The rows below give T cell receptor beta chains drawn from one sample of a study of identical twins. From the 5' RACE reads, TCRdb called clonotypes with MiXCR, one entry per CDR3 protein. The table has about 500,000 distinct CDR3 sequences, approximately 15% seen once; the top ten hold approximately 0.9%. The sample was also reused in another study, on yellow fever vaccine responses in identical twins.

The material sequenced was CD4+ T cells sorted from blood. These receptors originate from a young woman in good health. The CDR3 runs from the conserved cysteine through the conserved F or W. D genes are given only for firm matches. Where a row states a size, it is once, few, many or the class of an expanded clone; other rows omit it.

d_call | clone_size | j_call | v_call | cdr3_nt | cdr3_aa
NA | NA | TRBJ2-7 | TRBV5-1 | TGCGCCAGCAGCTTGGCCCAACAGCTTGAGCAGTACTTC | CASSLAQQLEQYF
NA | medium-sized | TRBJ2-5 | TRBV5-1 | TGTGCCAGCAGCTTAAAAGAGACCCAGTACTTC | CASSLKETQYF
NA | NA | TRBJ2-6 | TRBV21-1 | TGTGCCGGCAGCACGACAGGGAAGATTCTCTCTGGGGCCAACGTCCTGACTTTC | CAGSTTGKILSGANVLTF
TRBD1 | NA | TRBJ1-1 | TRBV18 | TGTGCCAGCTCACCCATCCCGGGACAGGGTTTGAACACTGAAGCTTTCTTT | CASSPIPGQGLNTEAFF
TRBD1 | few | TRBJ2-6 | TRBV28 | TGTGCCAGCAGTTCGGGGACAGCTAGCTCTGGGGCCAACGTCCTGACTTTC | CASSSGTASSGANVLTF
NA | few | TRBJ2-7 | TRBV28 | TGTGCCAGCAGTCCCTTAAGACAGGAAGGCGAGCAGTACTTC | CASSPLRQEGEQYF
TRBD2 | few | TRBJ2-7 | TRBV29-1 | TGCAGCGCCGGGGGGGGACGCTCTGATTACGAGCAGTACTTC | CSAGGGRSDYEQYF
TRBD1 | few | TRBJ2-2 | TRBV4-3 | TGCGCCAGCAGCCAAGACAGGGGGCCCGGGGAGCTGTTTTTT | CASSQDRGPGELFF
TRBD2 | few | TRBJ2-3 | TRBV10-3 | TGTGCCATCAAGGCTGGGCTAGCGGGATCAGATACGCAGTATTTT | CAIKAGLAGSDTQYF
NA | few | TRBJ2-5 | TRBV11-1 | TGTGCCAGCAGCTTAGCGTTGGGGGAAATTCAAGAGACCCAGTACTTC | CASSLALGEIQETQYF
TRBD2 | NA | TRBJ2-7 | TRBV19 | TGTGCCAGTAGTACGGGGGGAGGGACCACCTACGAGCAGTACTTC | CASSTGGGTTYEQYF
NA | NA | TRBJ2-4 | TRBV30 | TGTGCCTGGAGTGTAGTAGCGACGACTGTTCAGTACTTC | CAWSVVATTVQYF
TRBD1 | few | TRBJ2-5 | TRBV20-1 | TGCAGTGCCACGCGGACAGGGTCAGAGACCCAGTACTTC | CSATRTGSETQYF
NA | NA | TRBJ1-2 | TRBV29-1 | TGCAGCGTTGAATCTAGGGCCGGGCACTTC | CSVESRAGHF
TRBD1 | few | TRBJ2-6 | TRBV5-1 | TGCGCCAGCAGCACCAGGGGGACAGGGACTTCTGGGGCCAACGTCCTGACTTTC | CASSTRGTGTSGANVLTF
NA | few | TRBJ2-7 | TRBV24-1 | TGTGCCACCAGTGATAGCACCGTGTCCTACGAGCAGTACTTC | CATSDSTVSYEQYF
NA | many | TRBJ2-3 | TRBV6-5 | TGTGCCAGCAGTTACTCGAAAATGGCAGATACGCAGTATTTT | CASSYSKMADTQYF
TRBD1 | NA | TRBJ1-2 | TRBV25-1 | TGTGCCAGCAGGAATGGGCAGGGGGACTATGGCTACACCTTC | CASRNGQGDYGYTF
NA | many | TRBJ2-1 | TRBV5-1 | TGCGCCAGCAAAACTGCTCCCCAAAACCTACAGTATGGTGAGCAGTTCTTC | CASKTAPQNLQYGEQFF
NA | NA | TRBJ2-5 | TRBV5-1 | TGCGCCAGCAGCCCAAAATTTGGACAGTACCAAGAGACCCAGTACTTC | CASSPKFGQYQETQYF
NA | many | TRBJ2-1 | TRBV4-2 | TGTGCCAGCACCCCGGTCGGGCGGAATACCTACAATGAGCAGTTCTTC | CASTPVGRNTYNEQFF
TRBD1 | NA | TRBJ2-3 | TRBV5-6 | TGTGCCAGCAATGGGGACAGGGGATTGGATACGCAGTATTTT | CASNGDRGLDTQYF
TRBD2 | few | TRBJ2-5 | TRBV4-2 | TGTGCCAGCAGCCAAGGACTAGCGGGAGGGCCTGCAGAGACCCAGTACTTC | CASSQGLAGGPAETQYF
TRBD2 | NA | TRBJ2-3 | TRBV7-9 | TGTGCCAGCAGCTTACTCGGGAGGGGCACAGATACGCAGTATTTT | CASSLLGRGTDTQYF
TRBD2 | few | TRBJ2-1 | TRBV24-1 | TGTGCCACCAGTGATGAAAGGGGACTAGCGGGGGCCTACTCCTACAATGAGCAGTTCTTC | CATSDERGLAGAYSYNEQFF
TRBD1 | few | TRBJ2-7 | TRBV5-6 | TGTGCCAGCCAACTCCTGACAGGGGGGTCGTTGGAGCAGTACTTC | CASQLLTGGSLEQYF
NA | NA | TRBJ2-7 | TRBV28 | TGTGCCAGCACAAGAGTTTCGACAGGATCCTACGAGCAGTACTTC | CASTRVSTGSYEQYF
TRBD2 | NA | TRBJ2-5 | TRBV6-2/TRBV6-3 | TGTGCCAGCAGTTACTTGACTAGCGGGAAAGAGACCCAGTACTTC | CASSYLTSGKETQYF
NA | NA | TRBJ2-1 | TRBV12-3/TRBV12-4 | TGTGCCAGCAGTTTATCAACAGGGATGAGGGATGAGCAGTTCTTC | CASSLSTGMRDEQFF
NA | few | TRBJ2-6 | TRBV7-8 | TGTGCCAGCAGCTTAATCCGCAGCCCTTTACGTGGGGCCAACGTCCTGACTTTC | CASSLIRSPLRGANVLTF
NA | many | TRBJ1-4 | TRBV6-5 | TGTGCCAGCAGTTACCGGGGCGGAGTTGGGGAAAAACTGTTTTTT | CASSYRGGVGEKLFF
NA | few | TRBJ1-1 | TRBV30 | TGTGCCTGGAGTGTACAAATGAACACTGAAGCTTTCTTT | CAWSVQMNTEAFF
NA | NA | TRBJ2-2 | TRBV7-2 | TGTGCCAGCAGCTTAGCGAGGGCAGGGGCAGGGACCGGGGAGCTGTTTTTT | CASSLARAGAGTGELFF
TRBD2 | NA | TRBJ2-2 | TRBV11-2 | TGTGCCAGCAGCTCGGGACTAGCGGGAGTCAGGACCGGGGAGCTGTTTTTT | CASSSGLAGVRTGELFF
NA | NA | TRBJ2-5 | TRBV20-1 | TGCAGTGCTAGGGTAGCAGGTACTTTCGAGACCCAGTACTTC | CSARVAGTFETQYF
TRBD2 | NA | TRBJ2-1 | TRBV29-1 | TGCAGCGTGGGAGTAGCGGGAGGACGGAATGAGCAGTTCTTC | CSVGVAGGRNEQFF
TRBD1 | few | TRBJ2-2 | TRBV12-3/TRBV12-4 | TGTGCCAGCAGGACAGGGGGCGCGGCCGGGGAGCTGTTTTTT | CASRTGGAAGELFF
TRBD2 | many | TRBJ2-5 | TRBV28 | TGTGCCAGCAGTACCGGACCGGGACTAGCAAGTGGTGAGACCCAGTACTTC | CASSTGPGLASGETQYF
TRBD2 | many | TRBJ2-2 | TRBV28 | TGTGCCAGCACCCAACTAGCGGGGTCCGGGGAGCTGTTTTTT | CASTQLAGSGELFF
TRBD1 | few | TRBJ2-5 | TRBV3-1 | TGTGCCAGCACGACAGGGAGAGTGTCCGGGGAGACCCAGTACTTC | CASTTGRVSGETQYF
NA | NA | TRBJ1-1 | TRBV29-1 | TGCAGCGTTCGAAATTTGAACACTGAAGCTTTCTTT | CSVRNLNTEAFF
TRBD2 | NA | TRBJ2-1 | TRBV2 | TGTGCCACAGACCGAGAGCGGGGGGCTCCCACGGAGCAGTTCTTC | CATDRERGAPTEQFF
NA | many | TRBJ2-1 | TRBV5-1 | TGCGCCAGCAGCTTAACAGGCCGTGGTGGCAATGAGCAGTTCTTC | CASSLTGRGGNEQFF
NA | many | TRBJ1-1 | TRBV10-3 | TGTGCCATCAGTGGACCGGCTCGTCGCACTGAAGCTTTCTTT | CAISGPARRTEAFF